Included here is one T cell receptor (beta chain) sequence, with context. Its target is not known. This sample was included in a study of T-cell memory formation after mild COVID-19. General study points: Prior to infection, memory already included some responding clones, suggesting cross-reactive memory joined. Researchers report contracting CD4+ clones mostly in CM and EM, with CD8+ clones in EMRA.

One entry per CDR3 protein, called by TCRdb with MiXCR from the 5' RACE reads. The table has 380,000 or so distinct CDR3 sequences, approximately 15% seen once. Material: PBMCs or a T cell subset sorted from them (not recorded which). The receptor was isolated from a man between 18 and 35 years old who had mild COVID-19 (a few samples of this study predate the infection). Cell type and time point are not known.

The CDR3 region has the DNA TGTGCCAGCAGTCCCCAGGACAGGGAAGATTACGAGCAGTACTTC. Translation: CASSPQDREDYEQYF. The J gene is TRBJ2-7, the V gene TRBV25-1, with 8 bases that match TRBD1. Germline V gene sequence: CDR1 MGHDK, CDR2 SYGVNS. Losses at the gene ends were 5 bases for V and 4 bases for J; bases not matched to a gene: 10. The CDR3 length is 15 residues.